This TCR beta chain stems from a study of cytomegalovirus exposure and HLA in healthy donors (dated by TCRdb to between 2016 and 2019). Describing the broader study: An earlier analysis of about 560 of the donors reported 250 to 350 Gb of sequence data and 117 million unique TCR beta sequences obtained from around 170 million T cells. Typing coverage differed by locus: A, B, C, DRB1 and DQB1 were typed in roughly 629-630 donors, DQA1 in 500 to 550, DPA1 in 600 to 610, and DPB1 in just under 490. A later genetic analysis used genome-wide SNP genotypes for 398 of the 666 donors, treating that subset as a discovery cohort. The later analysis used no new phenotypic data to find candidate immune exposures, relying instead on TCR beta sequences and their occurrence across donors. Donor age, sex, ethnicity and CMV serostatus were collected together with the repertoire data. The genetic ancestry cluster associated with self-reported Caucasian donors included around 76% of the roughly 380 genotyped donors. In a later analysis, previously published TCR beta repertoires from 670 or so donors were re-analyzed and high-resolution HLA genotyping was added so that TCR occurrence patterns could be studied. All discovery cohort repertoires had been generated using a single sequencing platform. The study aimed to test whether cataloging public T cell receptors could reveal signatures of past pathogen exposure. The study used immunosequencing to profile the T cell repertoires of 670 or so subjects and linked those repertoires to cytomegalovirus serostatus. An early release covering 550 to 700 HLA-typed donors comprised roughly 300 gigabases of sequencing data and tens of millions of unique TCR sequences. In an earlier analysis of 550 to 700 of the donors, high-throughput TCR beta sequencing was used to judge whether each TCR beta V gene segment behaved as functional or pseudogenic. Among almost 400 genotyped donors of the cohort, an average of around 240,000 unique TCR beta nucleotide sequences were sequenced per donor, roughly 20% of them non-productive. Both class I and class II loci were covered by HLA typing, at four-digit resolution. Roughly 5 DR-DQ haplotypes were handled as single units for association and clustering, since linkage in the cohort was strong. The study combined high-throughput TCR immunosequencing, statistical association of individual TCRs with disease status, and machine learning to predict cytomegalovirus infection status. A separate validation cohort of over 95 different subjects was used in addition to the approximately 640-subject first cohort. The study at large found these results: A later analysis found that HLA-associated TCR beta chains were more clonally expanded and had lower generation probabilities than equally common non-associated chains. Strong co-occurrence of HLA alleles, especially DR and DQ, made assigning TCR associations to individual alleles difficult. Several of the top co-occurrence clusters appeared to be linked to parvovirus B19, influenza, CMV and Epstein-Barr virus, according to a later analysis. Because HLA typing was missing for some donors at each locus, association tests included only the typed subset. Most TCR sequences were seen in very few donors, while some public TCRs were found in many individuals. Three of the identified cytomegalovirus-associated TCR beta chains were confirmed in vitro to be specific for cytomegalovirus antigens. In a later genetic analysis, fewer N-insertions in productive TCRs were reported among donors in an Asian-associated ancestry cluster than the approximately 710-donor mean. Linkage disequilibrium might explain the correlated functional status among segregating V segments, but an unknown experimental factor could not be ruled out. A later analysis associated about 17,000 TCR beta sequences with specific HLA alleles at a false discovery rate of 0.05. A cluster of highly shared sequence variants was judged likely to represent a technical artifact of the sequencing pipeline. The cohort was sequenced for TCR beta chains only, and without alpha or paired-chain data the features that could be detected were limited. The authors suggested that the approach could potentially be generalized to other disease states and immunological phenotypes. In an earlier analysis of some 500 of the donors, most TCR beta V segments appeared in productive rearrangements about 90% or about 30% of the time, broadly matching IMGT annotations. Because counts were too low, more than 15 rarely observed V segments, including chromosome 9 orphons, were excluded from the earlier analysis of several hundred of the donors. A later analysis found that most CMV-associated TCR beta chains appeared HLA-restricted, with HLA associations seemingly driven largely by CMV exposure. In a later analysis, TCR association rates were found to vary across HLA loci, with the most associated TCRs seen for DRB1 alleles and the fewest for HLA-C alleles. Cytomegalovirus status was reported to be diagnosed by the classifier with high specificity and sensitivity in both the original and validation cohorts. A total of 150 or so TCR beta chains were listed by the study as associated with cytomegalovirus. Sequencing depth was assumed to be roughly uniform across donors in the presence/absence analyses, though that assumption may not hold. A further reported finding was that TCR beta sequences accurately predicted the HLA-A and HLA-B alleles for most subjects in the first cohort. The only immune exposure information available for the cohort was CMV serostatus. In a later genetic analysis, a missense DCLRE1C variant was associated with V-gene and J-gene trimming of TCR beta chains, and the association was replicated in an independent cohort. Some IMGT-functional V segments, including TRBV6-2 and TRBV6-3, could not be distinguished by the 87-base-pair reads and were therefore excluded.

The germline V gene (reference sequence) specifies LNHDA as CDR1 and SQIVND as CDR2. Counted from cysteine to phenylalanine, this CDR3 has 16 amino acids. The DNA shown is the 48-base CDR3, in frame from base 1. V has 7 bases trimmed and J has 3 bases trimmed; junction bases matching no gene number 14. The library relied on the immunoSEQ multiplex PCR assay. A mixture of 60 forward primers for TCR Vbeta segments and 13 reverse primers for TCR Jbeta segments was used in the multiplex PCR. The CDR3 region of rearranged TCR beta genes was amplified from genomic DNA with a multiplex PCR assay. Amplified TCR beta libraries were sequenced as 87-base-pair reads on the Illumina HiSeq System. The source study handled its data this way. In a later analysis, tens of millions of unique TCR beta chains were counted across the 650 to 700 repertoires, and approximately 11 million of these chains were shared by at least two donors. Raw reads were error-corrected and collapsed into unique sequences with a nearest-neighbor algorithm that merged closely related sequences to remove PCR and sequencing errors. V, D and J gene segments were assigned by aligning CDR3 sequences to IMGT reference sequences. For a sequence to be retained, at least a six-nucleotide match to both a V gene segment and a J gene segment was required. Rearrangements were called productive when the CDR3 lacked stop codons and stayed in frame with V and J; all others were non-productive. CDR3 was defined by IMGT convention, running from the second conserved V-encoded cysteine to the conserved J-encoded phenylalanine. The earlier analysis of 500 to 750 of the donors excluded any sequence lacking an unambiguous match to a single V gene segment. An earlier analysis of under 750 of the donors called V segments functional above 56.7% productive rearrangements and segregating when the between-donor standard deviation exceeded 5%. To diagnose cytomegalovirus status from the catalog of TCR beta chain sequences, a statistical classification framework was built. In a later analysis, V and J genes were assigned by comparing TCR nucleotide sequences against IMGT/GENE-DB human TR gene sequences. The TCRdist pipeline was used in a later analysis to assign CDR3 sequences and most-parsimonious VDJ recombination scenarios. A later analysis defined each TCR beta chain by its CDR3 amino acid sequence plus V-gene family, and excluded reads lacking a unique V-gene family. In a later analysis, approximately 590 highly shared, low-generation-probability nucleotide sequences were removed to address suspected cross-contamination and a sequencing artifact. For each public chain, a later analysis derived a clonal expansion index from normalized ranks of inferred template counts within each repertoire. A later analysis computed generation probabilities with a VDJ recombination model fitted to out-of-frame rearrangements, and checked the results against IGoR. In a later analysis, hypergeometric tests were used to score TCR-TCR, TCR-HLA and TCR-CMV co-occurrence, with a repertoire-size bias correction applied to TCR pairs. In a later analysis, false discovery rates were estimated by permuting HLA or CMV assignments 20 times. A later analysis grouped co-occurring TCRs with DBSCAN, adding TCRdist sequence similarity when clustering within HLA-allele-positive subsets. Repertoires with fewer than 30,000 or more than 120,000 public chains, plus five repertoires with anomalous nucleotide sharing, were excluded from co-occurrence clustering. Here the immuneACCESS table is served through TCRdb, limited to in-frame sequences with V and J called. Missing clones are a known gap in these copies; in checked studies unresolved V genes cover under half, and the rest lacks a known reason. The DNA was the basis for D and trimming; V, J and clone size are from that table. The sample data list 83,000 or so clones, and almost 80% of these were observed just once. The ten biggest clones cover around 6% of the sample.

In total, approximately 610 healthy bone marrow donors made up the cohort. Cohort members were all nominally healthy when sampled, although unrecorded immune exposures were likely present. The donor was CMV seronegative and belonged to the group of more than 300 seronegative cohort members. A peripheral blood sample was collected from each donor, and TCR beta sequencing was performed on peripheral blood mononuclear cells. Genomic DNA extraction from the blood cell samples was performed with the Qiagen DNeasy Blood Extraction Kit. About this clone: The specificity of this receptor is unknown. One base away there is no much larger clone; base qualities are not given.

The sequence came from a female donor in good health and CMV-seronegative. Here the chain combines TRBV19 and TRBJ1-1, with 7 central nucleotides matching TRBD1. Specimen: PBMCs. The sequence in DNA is TGTGCCAGTATAGAGACAGGGAGGTTTCTCTACACTGAAGCTTTCTTT. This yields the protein CASIETGRFLYTEAFF.